This entry lists 27 T cell receptor beta chains sequenced from one sample in a study of a mutant IDH1 vaccine in newly diagnosed glioma. Time point described: week 47, end of study. Every vaccine dose comprised 300 ug of mutant IDH1 20-mer peptide plus topical imiquimod. These receptors' antigens are unknown. Clones were sequenced by immunoSEQ multiplex PCR, and TCRdb holds only the in-frame ones, with some missing. The data hold roughly 56,000 clones, with over 70% observed a single time. Sequences were derived from PBMCs, sampled from a glioma patient whose treatment included an IDH1 peptide vaccine. Receptor source: a man in his fifties or sixties with glioma.

The chain recombines TRBV30 with TRBJ2-2, with a possible D match to TRBD2 (6 bases). The CDR3 length is 15 residues. V shed 0 bases and J shed 1 base, with 9 bases lying between them. CDR1 is GTSNPN, CDR2 SVGIG, per germline (reference sequence). CDR3 amino acids: CAWSVGDLNTGELFF. CDR3 sequence (DNA): TGTGCCTGGAGTGTAGGGGACTTGAACACCGGGGAGCTGTTTTTT.

This clone appeared a few times. The V gene is TRBV30, the J gene TRBJ1-5; D remains ambiguous. V was shortened by 2 bases and J by 4 bases, with 9 bases between the two germline ends. The CDR3 has 13 amino acids. Germline V lookup: CDR1 GTSNPN, CDR2 SVGIG (reference sequence). Here the CDR3 reads CAWSTGRNQPQHF. For the CDR3, the DNA is TGTGCCTGGAGTACCGGACGAAATCAGCCCCAGCATTTT.

The genes are TRBV9 and TRBJ2-3, with 13 bases fitting TRBD2. There are 17 residues in the CDR3. CDR1 and CDR2 (germline): SGDLS, YYNGEE. The V and J ends lost 4 bases and 1 base, in that order; junction bases with no gene match: 6. The CDR3 DNA sequence: TGTGCCAGCAGCTATATGGGACTAGCGGGGCGCACAGATACGCAGTATTTT. This encodes CASSYMGLAGRTDTQYF.

This clone has only a few counts. The genes are TRBV7-9 and TRBJ1-1, with D possibly TRBD1 on 5 matching bases. In germline, CDR1 is SEHNR, CDR2 FQNEAQ (reference sequence). Trimming cost V 5 bases and J 0 bases, with 16 bases left between them. The CDR3 sequence is 16 residues long. The CDR3 loop is CASSQGRQSLNTEAFF. CDR3 DNA sequence: TGTGCCAGCAGCCAAGGGCGACAGAGTTTGAACACTGAAGCTTTCTTT.

This chain connects TRBV19 to TRBJ2-7; 12 bases map to TRBD1. In germline, CDR1 is LNHDA, CDR2 SQIVND (reference sequence). Trimming removed 6 bases from V and 7 bases from J; junction bases left unmatched: 7. This CDR3 spans 14 amino acids. This chain's CDR3 is CASSRGQGAREQYF. The CDR3 nucleotides are TGTGCCAGTAGCCGGGGACAGGGGGCGCGAGAGCAGTACTTC.

The V gene is TRBV6-5, the J gene TRBJ1-2; maybe TRBD1 (6 bases). Between the trimmed V and J ends, which lost 2 bases and 6 bases, there was a span of 10 bases. Per the germline V gene, CDR1 is MNHEY and CDR2 is SVGAGI. The CDR3 is 13 residues long. CDR3 protein: CASSYTRQDGYTF. CDR3 nucleotides: TGTGCCAGCAGTTACACTAGACAGGATGGCTACACCTTC.

This clone was counted a few times. The chain carries TRBV9 and TRBJ1-1; no reliable D call. This CDR3 region has 14 residues. V was clipped by 0 bases and J by 1 base, with 7 bases between them. Germline CDR1 is SGDLS and CDR2 is YYNGEE. The CDR3 bases are TGTGCCAGCAGCGTAGCTGGGAAGAACACTGAAGCTTTCTTT. It codes for CASSVAGKNTEAFF.

The chain is built from TRBV10-3 and TRBJ2-1; TRBD2 agrees at 10 bases. Per the germline V gene, CDR1 is ENHRY and CDR2 is SYGVKD. J gave up 8 bases and V 8 bases, and 15 bases lay outside the gene matches. This CDR3 comprises 16 residues. CDR3 in DNA: TGTGCCATCGGAGTAGCGGGGGGCCAACTCGGGGATGAGCAGTTCTTC. Translation gives CAIGVAGGQLGDEQFF.

This clone was seen a handful of times. This rearrangement joins TRBV2 to TRBJ1-6, with D possibly matching TRBD1 (5 bases). The CDR3 covers 14 residues. The V end was cut by 3 bases, the J end by 9 bases, with 12 bases between. Germline assignment: CDR1 SNHLY and CDR2 FYNNEI. The CDR3: CASSEGTGPSPLHF. CDR3 bases: TGTGCCAGCAGTGAGGGCACAGGTCCTTCACCCCTCCACTTT.

The V call is TRBV30, the J call TRBJ1-2; D unresolved. This CDR3 comprises 14 residues. V was pared by 2 bases and J by 8 bases, with 18 bases between. CDR1 and CDR2 from the germline V gene are GTSNPN and SVGIG (reference sequence). CDR3 DNA: TGTGCCTGGAGTCCCCGGGCCGCGTTAAGAGGCTACACCTTC. Residues: CAWSPRAALRGYTF.

A note on this clone: Different DNA sequences within this sample yield the same CDR3. This chain connects TRBV20-1 to TRBJ2-7; D gene uncertain. The CDR3 has 11 residues. Germline assignment: CDR1 DFQATT and CDR2 SNEGSKA (reference sequence). V lost 0 bases and J 4 bases, leaving 4 bases between the germline ends. CDR3 protein: CSARDGYEQYF. CDR3 DNA sequence: TGCAGTGCTAGAGACGGGTACGAGCAGTACTTC.

In its sample, this clone ranks as medium-sized. This rearrangement joins TRBV10-1 to TRBJ1-1; D unclear. The length of the CDR3 is 13 residues. The germline V gene has CDR1 WNHNN and CDR2 SYGVQD (reference sequence). Between the trimmed V and J ends, which lost 5 bases and 4 bases, there was a span of 11 bases. Here the CDR3 reads CASSPRTSTEAFF. CDR3 coding DNA: TGCGCCAGCAGTCCTCGGACGAGCACTGAAGCTTTCTTT.

This clone has a handful of counts. J is TRBJ1-1 and V is TRBV7-9; unclear D gene. Germline-derived CDR1 and CDR2 are SEHNR and FQNEAQ (reference sequence). This CDR3 contains 14 residues. V lost 1 base and J lost 1, with 7 bases in between. CDR3 sequence: CASSLVQTNTEAFF. The CDR3 DNA reads as TGTGCCAGCAGCTTAGTCCAGACGAACACTGAAGCTTTCTTT.

The chain employs TRBV27 and TRBJ2-7; possible D gene TRBD2, 7 bases. CDR1 and CDR2 (germline): MNHEY, SMNVEV (reference sequence). Deletions cut 7 bases from V and 2 bases from J, with 15 bases between. The CDR3 extends over 14 amino acids. The CDR3 spells CASTGVGGPYEQYF. CDR3 coding DNA: TGTGCCAGCACCGGGGTGGGGGGGCCCTACGAGCAGTACTTC.

The chain joins TRBV5-1 to TRBJ2-2, with 13 positions matching TRBD2. The CDR3 totals 16 residues. CDR1 and CDR2 from the germline V gene are SGHRS and YFSETQ. Trimming at V came to 4 bases and at J to 6 bases, leaving 6 bases not matched to a gene. DNA of the CDR3: TGCGCCAGCAGCCAAACTAGCGGGGGGGCCCCCGGGGAGCTGTTTTTT. The encoded protein is CASSQTSGGAPGELFF.

The chain links TRBV25-1 to TRBJ1-1, with 9 bases that match TRBD1. Per germline, CDR1 MGHDK and CDR2 SYGVNS. The CDR3 spans 17 residues. With V trimmed by 3 bases and J by 0 bases, 8 bases remained unmatched. CDR3 region: CASSDSRTGALNTEAFF. Here the CDR3 DNA reads TGTGCCAGCAGTGACTCCCGGACAGGGGCGTTGAACACTGAAGCTTTCTTT.

The chain links TRBV5-5 to TRBJ1-1; D unclear. Per the germline V gene, CDR1 is SGHKS and CDR2 is YYEKEE (reference sequence). V lost 3 bases and J 5 bases, leaving 17 bases between the germline ends. The CDR3 loop spans 15 amino acids. The CDR3 loop is CASSSLAPRRTEAFF. The CDR3 nucleotides are TGTGCCAGCAGCTCTTTGGCCCCCAGGAGGACTGAAGCTTTCTTT.

The chain uses TRBV9 and TRBJ1-2; TRBD1 might be the D (5 bases). The V end was cut by 3 bases, the J end by 5 bases, with 8 bases between. CDR1 is SGDLS and CDR2 is YYNGEE in the germline V gene. The length of the CDR3 is 12 residues. The CDR3 DNA reads TGTGCCAGCAGCGCCAGGGAATATGGCTACACCTTC. Residues: CASSAREYGYTF. The entire variable domain, with the rest obtained from reference TRBV9 and TRBJ1-2, is as follows: DSGVTQTPKHLITATGQRVTLRCSPRSGDLSVYWYQQSLDQGLQFLIQYYNGEERAKGNILERFSAQQFPDLHSELNLSSLELGDSALYFCASSAREYGYTFGSGTRLTVV.

This chain uses TRBV6-6 with TRBJ2-2; no clear D gene. The V gene lost 0 bases and the J gene lost 1 base, with 6 bases spanning the gap. This CDR3 comprises 15 residues. CDR1 and CDR2 from the germline V gene are MNHNY and SVGAGI (reference sequence). CDR3 sequence: CASSYSSQNTGELFF. Here the CDR3 DNA reads TGTGCCAGCAGTTACTCGTCCCAGAACACCGGGGAGCTGTTTTTT.

Here the CDR3 reads CSATYTDTQYF. The CDR3 coding sequence is TGCAGTGCCACCTACACAGATACGCAGTATTTT. J is TRBJ2-3 and V is TRBV20-1; no firm D call. Trimming took off 6 bases at V and 2 bases at J, with 6 bases between the two ends. Per the germline V gene, CDR1 is DFQATT and CDR2 is SNEGSKA (reference sequence). This CDR3 is built from 11 residues.

J is TRBJ1-2 and V is TRBV7-3, with D possibly matching TRBD1 (5 bases). The CDR3 sequence is 14 residues long. Germline CDR1 reads SGHTA; CDR2 reads FQGTGA. V lost 1 base and J 6 bases, leaving 12 bases between the germline ends. The CDR3 DNA reads as TGTGCCAGCAGCTTAAACCAGGGAGGGGATGGCTACACCTTC. Its translation: CASSLNQGGDGYTF. The full variable domain, in which reference TRBV7-3 and TRBJ1-2 provide the parts outside the CDR3, is GAGVSQTPSNKVTEKGKYVELRCDPISGHTALYWYRQSLGQGPEFLIYFQGTGAADDSGLPNDRFFAVRPEGSVSTLKIQRTERGDSAVYLCASSLNQGGDGYTFGSGTRLTVV.

This clone has only a few counts. One end of the junction fails to match germline, which may point to a read error. The chain combines TRBV6-1 with TRBJ2-1; 9 bases line up with TRBD1. Germline CDR1 reads MNHNS; CDR2 reads SASEGT. The CDR3 length is 16 residues. CDR3 nucleotides: TGTGCCAGCAGCGAAGAGGGGACAGGGTCCTACAATGAGCAGTTCTTC. Translated, it gives CASSEEGTGSYNEQFF.

The chain joins TRBV30 to TRBJ1-4; 10 positions match TRBD1. The CDR3 runs 16 residues. The germline V gene encodes CDR1 GTSNPN and CDR2 SVGIG (reference sequence). J lost 8 bases, V lost 2 bases, and 11 bases had no gene match. The CDR3 sequence: CAWSQGTGVSEEKLFF. For the CDR3, the DNA is TGTGCCTGGAGTCAAGGGACAGGGGTTTCTGAAGAAAAACTGTTTTTT.

V and J are TRBV5-1 and TRBJ1-2; 10 nucleotides agree with TRBD1. The CDR3 length is 14 residues. The germline CDR1 and CDR2 sequences are SGHRS and YFSETQ. V dropped 0 bases and J dropped 4; count of bases not matched to a gene: 0. The CDR3 here is CASSLGQGAYGYTF. In DNA, the CDR3 is TGCGCCAGCAGCTTGGGACAGGGGGCCTATGGCTACACCTTC. Combining the CDR3 with reference TRBV5-1 and TRBJ1-2 gives the whole variable domain KAGVTQTPRYLIKTRGQQVTLSCSPISGHRSVSWYQQTPGQGLQFLFEYFSETQRNKGNFPGRFSGRQFSNSRSEMNVSTLELGDSALYLCASSLGQGAYGYTFGSGTRLTVV.

The chain uses TRBV18 and TRBJ1-2, with D unclear. There are 11 residues in the CDR3. V was shortened by 1 base and J by 6 bases, with 3 bases between the two germline ends. In germline, CDR1 is KGHSH, CDR2 LQKENI. The CDR3 DNA is TGTGCCAGCTCACCACGGAATGGCTACACCTTC. This sequence encodes CASSPRNGYTF. The complete variable domain, with remaining parts taken from reference TRBV18 and TRBJ1-2, reads NAGVMQNPRHLVRRRGQEARLRCSPMKGHSHVYWYRQLPEEGLKFMVYLQKENIIDESGMPKERFSAEFPKEGPSILRIQQVVRGDSAAYFCASSPRNGYTFGSGTRLTVV.

The V gene is TRBV27, the J gene TRBJ1-1; no reliable D call. CDR1 is MNHEY and CDR2 is SMNVEV in the germline V gene (reference sequence). The CDR3 is 13 residues long. V was shortened by 8 bases and J by 1 base, with 11 bases between the two germline ends. CDR3 DNA: TGTGCCAGCGGAACACAGAGGAACACTGAAGCTTTCTTT. Its translation: CASGTQRNTEAFF.

The chain employs TRBV6-6 and TRBJ2-7; 7 bases line up with TRBD1. The J segment lost 4 bases and the V segment lost 5 bases, leaving 5 bases of the junction unmatched. Germline values: CDR1 MNHNY, CDR2 SVGAGI (reference sequence). This CDR3 region has 13 residues. The CDR3 bases are TGTGCCAGCAGTCACGGGACAGATTACGAGCAGTACTTC. The encoded protein is CASSHGTDYEQYF.